These T cell receptor beta chains were read from a single sample in a study of T cells after yellow fever vaccination. TCRdb used MiXCR to reprocess the 5' RACE reads, holding one entry per CDR3 protein. The profile shows 300,000 or so distinct CDR3 sequences, 7% to 10% of them singletons. The sample was PBMCs, taken about 41 days after the first yellow fever vaccination. The receptors derive from a young man who received the YFV17D yellow fever vaccine. Both conserved end residues are part of each CDR3. Each record gives: J gene, D gene, V gene, CDR3 protein. The D gene is left open where the match is weak.

TRBJ1-4	-	TRBV3-1	CASSQRSASREKLFF
TRBJ2-5	-	TRBV5-4	CASSFIGAGETQYF
TRBJ1-2	-	TRBV10-3	CAISRRSRDGYTF
TRBJ2-6	-	TRBV12-3/TRBV12-4	CASGTPVSGANVLTF
TRBJ2-5	TRBD1	TRBV6-5	CASIFGMGQFQETQYF
TRBJ1-1	-	TRBV7-9	CASSPLSLSEAFF
TRBJ2-5	-	TRBV7-9	CASGISGETQYF
TRBJ2-7	TRBD1	TRBV12-3/TRBV12-4	CASSLRGQGVVEQYF
TRBJ1-1	-	TRBV7-9	CASSKPGGGTEAFF
TRBJ1-5	-	TRBV4-3	CASSQGTNNQPQHF
TRBJ2-3	-	TRBV10-3	CAIGPKATGTDTQYF
TRBJ2-5	TRBD2	TRBV7-2	CASSFPTSGVETQYF
TRBJ1-5	-	TRBV7-9	CASSLSDTNQPQHF
TRBJ2-2	-	TRBV5-1	CASSAASNTGELFF
TRBJ2-7	-	TRBV3-1	CASSQGGEQYF
TRBJ2-1	-	TRBV7-2	CASSLQGAVRREPFF
TRBJ2-3	-	TRBV20-1	CSAPRRGGDTQYF
TRBJ1-6	-	TRBV20-1	CSAPDRDHHFF
TRBJ2-2	-	TRBV7-2	CASSLGSAGELFF
TRBJ2-7	TRBD2	TRBV19	CASSPTSGGPYEQYF
TRBJ2-1	TRBD2	TRBV4-1	CASSILAGGLDEQFF
TRBJ2-3	TRBD2	TRBV4-1	CASSRGEGTDTQYF
TRBJ1-6	-	TRBV11-1	CASSRTENSSPLHF
TRBJ1-1	TRBD1	TRBV12-5	CASGGGRGMPEAFF
TRBJ1-2	-	TRBV12-3/TRBV12-4	CASSPDRTLGGYTF
TRBJ2-1	-	TRBV20-1	CSAIRGSYNEQFF
TRBJ1-4	-	TRBV4-1	CASSQSGTSREKLFF
TRBJ2-7	TRBD1	TRBV12-3/TRBV12-4	CASSRVRGLSSYEQYF
TRBJ2-3	TRBD2	TRBV5-6	CASSVVAGGRTDTQYF
TRBJ1-2	-	TRBV5-1	CASSLGADTSLGYGYTF
TRBJ2-3	TRBD2	TRBV12-3/TRBV12-4	CASTQRGGADTQYF
TRBJ2-2	-	TRBV18	CASSPLGGPATGELFF
TRBJ2-2	-	TRBV14	CASSLNPGLDGELFF
TRBJ1-1	-	TRBV19	CASSHRRDSDPDTEAFF
TRBJ2-5	TRBD1	TRBV11-2	CASSSGTVGGETQYF
TRBJ2-7	TRBD1	TRBV7-6	CASSQGTGGNVREQYF
TRBJ2-1	TRBD1	TRBV7-2	CASSTHRGENEQFF
TRBJ1-1	-	TRBV5-1	CASSFDGRNTEAFF
TRBJ2-3	TRBD2	TRBV4-1	CASSQGGGLSTDTQYF
TRBJ2-2	TRBD2	TRBV6-5	CASSSGGVNTGELFF
TRBJ2-1	TRBD1	TRBV6-1	CASSPRAGGYGGFLNEQFF
TRBJ2-6	-	TRBV15	CATSRDEASGANVLTF
TRBJ2-5	TRBD1	TRBV7-2	CASSGTGERRETQYF
TRBJ2-1	-	TRBV19	CASSTTRRYNEQFF
TRBJ2-4	TRBD2	TRBV30	CAWSRGGLNIQYF
TRBJ1-5	TRBD1	TRBV4-1	CASSQGTGKGQPQHF
TRBJ1-2	TRBD1	TRBV20-1	CSASLTGAHGYTF
TRBJ1-6	-	TRBV2	CASSPGTAYNSPLHF
TRBJ2-7	TRBD1	TRBV15	CATSRSTGALYEQYF
TRBJ1-6	TRBD1	TRBV6-1	CASSKGTGANNSPLHF
TRBJ2-5	-	TRBV7-9	CASSANTQETQYF
TRBJ2-5	TRBD2	TRBV7-6	CASSSSTGTSGSQETQYF
TRBJ2-3	-	TRBV6-1	CASRAGATDTQYF
TRBJ2-1	TRBD1	TRBV24-1	CATSGVGQGRGSSYNEQFF
TRBJ2-5	-	TRBV29-1	CSVAQGMGETQYF
TRBJ1-6	-	TRBV20-1	CSARDVRVNSPLHF